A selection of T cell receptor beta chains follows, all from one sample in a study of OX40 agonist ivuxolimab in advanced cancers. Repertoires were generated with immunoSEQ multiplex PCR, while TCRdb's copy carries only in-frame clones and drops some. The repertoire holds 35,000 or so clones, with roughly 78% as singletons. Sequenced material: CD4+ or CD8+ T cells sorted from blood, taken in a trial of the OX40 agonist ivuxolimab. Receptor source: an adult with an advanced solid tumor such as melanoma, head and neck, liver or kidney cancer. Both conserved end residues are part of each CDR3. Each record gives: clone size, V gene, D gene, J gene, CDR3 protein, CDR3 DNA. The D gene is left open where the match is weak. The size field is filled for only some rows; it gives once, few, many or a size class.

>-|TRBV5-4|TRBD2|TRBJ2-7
CASSLRASGGTYEQYF
TGTGCCAGCAGCTTGCGTGCTAGCGGGGGAACCTACGAGCAGTACTTC
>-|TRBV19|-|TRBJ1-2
CASTPGGTRQKPWGYTF
TGTGCCAGTACCCCGGGGGGCACACGACAAAAGCCTTGGGGCTACACCTTC
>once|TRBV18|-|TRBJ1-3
CASSPQGVVGNTIYF
TGTGCCAGCTCACCCCAGGGTGTAGTCGGAAACACCATATATTTT
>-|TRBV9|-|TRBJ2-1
CASSVVGESSYNEQFF
TGTGCCAGCAGCGTAGTTGGAGAGAGCTCCTACAATGAGCAGTTCTTC
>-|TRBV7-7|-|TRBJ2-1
CASSLARSSYNEQFF
TGTGCTAGCAGCTTAGCCAGGAGCTCCTACAATGAGCAGTTCTTC
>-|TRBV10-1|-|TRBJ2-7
CARSPSYEQYF
TGCGCCAGGTCACCGTCCTACGAGCAGTACTTC
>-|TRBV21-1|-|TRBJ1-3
CASSKLGQGQGNF
TGTGCCAGCAGCAAACTGGGACAGGGGCAGGGGAATTTT
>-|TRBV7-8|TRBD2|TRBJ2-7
CASSLGLAGSYEQYF
TGTGCCAGCAGCTTAGGGTTAGCGGGGTCCTACGAGCAGTACTTC
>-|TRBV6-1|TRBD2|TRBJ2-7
CASSQIAGGYEQYF
TGTGCCAGCAGTCAGATAGCGGGAGGCTACGAGCAGTACTTC
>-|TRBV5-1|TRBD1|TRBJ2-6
CASSPGTGQPGANVLTF
TGCGCCAGCAGCCCCGGGACAGGGCAGCCTGGGGCCAACGTCCTGACTTTC
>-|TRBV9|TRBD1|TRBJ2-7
CASSVGGDRAYEQYF
TGTGCCAGCAGCGTAGGGGGGGACAGGGCGTACGAGCAGTACTTC
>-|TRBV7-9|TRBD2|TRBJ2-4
CASSYHSSVRGENIQYF
TGTGCCAGCAGCTACCACTCTAGCGTTCGGGGGGAAAACATTCAGTACTTC
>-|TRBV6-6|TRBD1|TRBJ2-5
CASSPDRGETQYF
TGTGCCAGCAGTCCCGACAGGGGTGAGACCCAGTACTTC
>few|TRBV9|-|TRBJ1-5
CASGGISNQPQHF
TGTGCCAGCGGAGGAATTAGCAATCAGCCCCAGCATTTT
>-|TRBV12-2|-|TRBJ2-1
CASRLGGMRTSSYNEQFF
TGTGCAAGTCGCTTAGGAGGGATGCGGACGAGCTCCTACAATGAGCAGTTCTTC
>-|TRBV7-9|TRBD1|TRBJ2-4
CASSHLGTGGQAKNIQYF
TGTGCCAGCAGCCACCTCGGGACAGGGGGACAAGCCAAAAACATTCAGTACTTC
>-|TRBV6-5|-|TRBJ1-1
CASSRRMNTEAFF
TGTGCCAGCAGTCGTCGGATGAACACTGAAGCTTTCTTT
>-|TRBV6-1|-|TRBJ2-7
CASSEAVGEQYF
TGTGCCAGCAGTGAAGCTGTGGGCGAGCAGTACTTC
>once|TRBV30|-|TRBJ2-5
CAWFPGQKAEETQYF
TGCGCCTGGTTCCCGGGACAAAAGGCCGAAGAGACCCAGTACTTC
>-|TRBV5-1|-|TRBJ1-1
CASSLGGASGEAFF
TGCGCCAGCAGCTTGGGGGGGGCGAGCGGTGAAGCTTTCTTT
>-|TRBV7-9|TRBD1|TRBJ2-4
CASSPGTGGRNIQYF
TGTGCCAGCAGCCCAGGGACAGGGGGCAGAAACATTCAGTACTTC
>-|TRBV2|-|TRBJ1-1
CASSRDSSPGAFF
TGTGCCAGCAGTCGGGACTCCTCCCCGGGGGCTTTCTTT
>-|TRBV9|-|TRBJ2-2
CASSVDPPGGELFF
TGTGCCAGCAGCGTAGATCCCCCGGGCGGGGAGCTGTTTTTT
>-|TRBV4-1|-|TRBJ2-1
CASSQIFSGDEQFF
TGCGCCAGCAGCCAGATATTTAGTGGCGATGAGCAGTTCTTC
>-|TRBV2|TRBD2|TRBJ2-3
CASNPSGRERDTQYF
TGTGCCAGCAATCCATCGGGGCGGGAGCGAGATACGCAGTATTTT
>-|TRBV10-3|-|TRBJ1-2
CAISESEGGLGGYTF
TGTGCCATCAGTGAGTCTGAAGGTGGGCTTGGTGGCTACACCTTC
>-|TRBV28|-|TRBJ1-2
CASSLSLGAEKYGYTF
TGTGCCAGCAGTTTGTCGTTGGGGGCAGAAAAATATGGCTACACCTTC
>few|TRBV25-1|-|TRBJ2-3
CASSESGSTDTQYF
TGTGCCAGCAGTGAGAGCGGGAGCACAGATACGCAGTATTTT
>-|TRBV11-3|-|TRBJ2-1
CASSSPTHREQFF
TGTGCCAGCAGCTCGCCGACCCATAGGGAGCAGTTCTTC
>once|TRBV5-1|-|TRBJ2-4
CASTIQEGNIQYF
TGCGCCAGCACGATTCAAGAGGGGAACATTCAGTACTTC
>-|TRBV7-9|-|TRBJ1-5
CASSALGEPQHF
TGTGCCAGCAGCGCGTTAGGGGAGCCCCAGCATTTT
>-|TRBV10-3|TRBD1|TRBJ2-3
CAIRTGGAADTQYF
TGTGCCATCAGGACAGGGGGCGCGGCAGATACGCAGTATTTT
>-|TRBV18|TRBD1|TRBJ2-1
CASSPEGQGLGYEQFF
TGTGCCAGCTCACCCGAGGGACAGGGCCTTGGGTATGAGCAGTTCTTC
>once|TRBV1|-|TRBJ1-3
CTSSQPKTERQSPGNTIYF
TGCACCAGCAGCCAGCCTAAAACCGAAAGACAGTCACCTGGAAACACCATATATTTT
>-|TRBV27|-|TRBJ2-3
CASSTGYTQYF
TGTGCCAGCAGCACAGGGTACACGCAGTATTTT
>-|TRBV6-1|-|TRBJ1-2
CASSISGDYGYTF
TGTGCCAGCAGTATTTCAGGGGACTATGGCTACACCTTC
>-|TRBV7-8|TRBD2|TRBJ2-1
CASSSLGLAPNEQFF
TGTGCCAGCAGCTCACTCGGACTAGCGCCCAATGAGCAGTTCTTC
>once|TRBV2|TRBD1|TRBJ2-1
CASSLKQGNEQFF
TGTGCCAGCAGCCTTAAACAGGGGAATGAGCAGTTCTTC
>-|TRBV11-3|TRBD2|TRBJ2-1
CASSSGLAGVNEQFF
TGTGCCAGCAGCTCGGGGCTAGCGGGGGTCAATGAGCAGTTCTTC
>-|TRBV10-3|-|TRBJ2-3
CAVETSTDTQYF
TGTGCCGTCGAGACATCCACAGATACGCAGTATTTT
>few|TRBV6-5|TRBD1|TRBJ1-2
CASSVTHRGDNGYTF
TGTGCCAGCAGCGTCACCCACAGGGGGGACAATGGCTACACCTTC
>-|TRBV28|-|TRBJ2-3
CASSPPPPDTQYF
TGTGCCAGCAGTCCCCCTCCCCCAGATACGCAGTATTTT
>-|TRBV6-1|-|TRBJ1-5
CASSERGGTSNQPQHF
TGTGCCAGCAGTGAACGTGGGGGGACGAGCAATCAGCCCCAGCATTTT
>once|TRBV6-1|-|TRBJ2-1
CASYTGVQWYNEQFF
TGTGCCAGTTACACGGGGGTCCAGTGGTACAATGAGCAGTTCTTC
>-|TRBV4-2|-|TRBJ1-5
CASSQDNTDQPQHF
TGTGCCAGCAGCCAAGATAATACGGATCAGCCCCAGCATTTT
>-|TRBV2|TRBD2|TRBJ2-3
CASKRESGSSWDTQYF
TGTGCCAGTAAGCGAGAAAGCGGGAGCTCATGGGATACGCAGTATTTT
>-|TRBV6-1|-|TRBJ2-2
CAGRRQPNTGELFF
TGTGCCGGACGGCGACAGCCGAACACCGGGGAGCTGTTTTTT
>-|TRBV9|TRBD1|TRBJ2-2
CASGERTGGSGELFF
TGTGCCAGCGGAGAACGGACAGGGGGTTCCGGGGAGCTGTTTTTT